Shown below are 23 T cell receptor beta chains from a single sample sequenced in a study of blood T cell repertoires in COVID-19 (dated by TCRdb to 2020 to 2022). Libraries were prepared through the immunoSEQ multiplex PCR assay. The table was pulled from immuneACCESS by TCRdb, which kept in-frame rearrangements only. Such tables lose some clones; where checked, under half of the loss comes from unresolved V genes, and the rest has no known cause. The table for this sample lists approximately 180,000 clones; roughly 88% of them were counted only once. Over 2.5% of the sample is taken by the ten largest. Material for sequencing was peripheral blood. The receptors derive from a man between 60 and 75 years old with acute or convalescent COVID-19.

The chain joins TRBV19 to TRBJ2-6, with a weak D call TRBD2 (6 bases). This CDR3 comprises 14 residues. The germline gives CDR1 LNHDA, CDR2 SQIVND (reference sequence). With 5 bases removed from V and 1 base from J, the gap between germline ends came to 6 bases. CDR3 region: CASSAGSGANVLTF. The CDR3 DNA follows: TGTGCCAGTAGTGCGGGGTCTGGGGCCAACGTCCTGACTTTC.

V usage is TRBV6-5 and J usage is TRBJ2-4; weak D call: TRBD1 (5 bases). The germline V gene has CDR1 MNHEY and CDR2 SVGAGI. The germline V and J ends were trimmed by 8 bases and 1 base, with 15 bases remaining between them. CDR3 length: 15 residues. CDR3 protein: CASGVRGPAKNIQYF. DNA for the CDR3: TGTGCCAGCGGGGTAAGGGGTCCCGCCAAAAACATTCAGTACTTC.

The V gene is TRBV4-3, the J gene TRBJ1-1, with D possibly being TRBD1 (6 bases). V was trimmed by 1 base and J by 4 bases, leaving 13 bases between them. The CDR3 has 15 amino acids. Germline V gene data show CDR1 as LGHNA and CDR2 as YSLEER. CDR3 region: CASSQGPPGATEAFF. In nucleotides, the CDR3 is TGCGCCAGCAGCCAAGGACCCCCAGGGGCCACTGAAGCTTTCTTT.

The chain is built from TRBV19 and TRBJ2-3, with TRBD1 identical over 7 bases. The CDR3 runs to 15 residues. Germline values: CDR1 LNHDA, CDR2 SQIVND (reference sequence). V trimming: 2 bases; J trimming: 2 bases; junction bases outside the gene matches: 4. The CDR3: CASSIFGTDTDTQYF. The CDR3 DNA follows: TGTGCCAGTAGTATATTCGGGACAGACACAGATACGCAGTATTTT.

This clone was counted once. The chain uses TRBV7-8 and TRBJ2-5, with 7 bases identical to TRBD2. CDR1 and CDR2 (germline): SGHVS, FQNEAQ. The CDR3 contains 16 residues. The V gene end was trimmed by 3 bases and the J gene end by 2 bases; junction bases not matched to a gene: 9. Here the CDR3 DNA reads TGTGCCAGCAGCTTTAGGTCTAGCGGACCGCAAGAGACCCAGTACTTC. It encodes CASSFRSSGPQETQYF.

This rearrangement joins TRBV14 to TRBJ2-1; 7 bases are shared with TRBD2. Unmatched junction bases numbered 12, after V lost 4 bases and J lost 0 bases. The CDR3 runs to 18 residues. Germline CDR1 and CDR2: SGHDN and FVKESK. CDR3 region: CASSRIALASSSYNEQFF. The CDR3, as DNA: TGTGCCAGCAGCCGGATCGCACTAGCGTCGAGCTCCTACAATGAGCAGTTCTTC.

The chain couples TRBV6-6 to TRBJ2-3; the match to TRBD2 covers 15 bases. Germline V gene data show CDR1 as MNHNY and CDR2 as SVGAGI (reference sequence). This CDR3 is 16 amino acids long. V was pared by 6 bases and J by 9 bases, with 10 bases of the junction left unmatched. CDR3 loop: CASRPGLAGGEWTQYF. The CDR3 nucleotides read TGTGCCAGCAGACCAGGACTAGCGGGAGGGGAGTGGACGCAGTATTTT.

The chain joins TRBV3-1 (or the pseudogene TRBV3-2) to TRBJ1-3; D might be TRBD1 (6 bases). CDR3 length: 16 amino acids. The germline gives CDR1 LGHDT, CDR2 YNNKEL (reference sequence). Trimming took off 4 bases at V and 2 bases at J, with 15 bases between the two ends. CDR3 amino acids: CASSPRGGAAGNTIYF. The CDR3 DNA follows: TGTGCCAGCAGCCCGAGGGGGGGGGCTGCTGGAAACACCATATATTTT.

This clone was observed a single time. The chain recombines TRBV7-3 with TRBJ2-7; 7 bases agree with TRBD2. Per the germline V gene, CDR1 is SGHTA and CDR2 is FQGTGA. Trimming cost V 1 base and J 3 bases; bases outside gene matches: 6. This CDR3 is built from 15 residues. In nucleotides, the CDR3 is TGTGCCAGCAGCTTAATCCCAGCGGGGAACTACGAGCAGTACTTC. Protein sequence: CASSLIPAGNYEQYF.

The chain has TRBV6-1 and TRBJ1-3; TRBD1 matches 9 bases. CDR1 is MNHNS, CDR2 SASEGT, per germline. J lost 2 bases, V lost 2 bases, and 10 bases had no gene match. The length of the CDR3 is 18 residues. The DNA for the CDR3 is TGTGCCAGCAGTGAAATCTCCGGGACAGGGCGCGCTGGAAACACCATATATTTT. Translating it yields CASSEISGTGRAGNTIYF.

The rearrangement uses TRBV7-9 and TRBJ2-2, with 8 bases fitting TRBD2. J was trimmed by 4 bases and V by 5 bases; bases with no gene match: 3. CDR1 and CDR2 from the germline V gene are SEHNR and FQNEAQ (reference sequence). The CDR3 has 14 residues. This chain's CDR3 is CASSAGGFTGELFF. CDR3 nucleotides: TGTGCCAGCAGCGCGGGGGGATTCACCGGGGAGCTGTTTTTT.

The V call is TRBV6-2 or TRBV6-3, the J call TRBJ2-2; D remains unclear. Trimming took 8 bases from V and 1 from J, leaving 11 bases between them. The CDR3 covers 14 residues. Germline CDR1 reads MNHEY; CDR2 reads SVGEGT. The chain's CDR3 is CASRPLRNTGELFF. Written as DNA, the CDR3 is TGTGCCAGCCGCCCACTTAGGAACACCGGGGAGCTGTTTTTT.

This chain links TRBV7-3 with TRBJ2-5; the match to TRBD2 covers 9 bases. Germline V gene lookup returns CDR1 SGHTA and CDR2 FQGTGA. CDR3 length: 13 residues. V gave up 5 bases and J gave up 3 bases; unmatched junction bases: 1. The CDR3 sequence: CASSRLAEETQYF. In nucleotides, the CDR3 is TGTGCCAGCAGCCGACTAGCGGAAGAGACCCAGTACTTC. Full variable domain (remainder filled in from reference TRBV7-3 and TRBJ2-5): GAGVSQTPSNKVTEKGKYVELRCDPISGHTALYWYRQSLGQGPEFLIYFQGTGAADDSGLPNDRFFAVRPEGSVSTLKIQRTERGDSAVYLCASSRLAEETQYFGPGTRLLVL.

The V call is TRBV15, the J call TRBJ1-2; possibly TRBD1 for D (6 bases). Trimming took 1 base from V and 4 from J, leaving 16 bases between them. This CDR3 contains 16 residues. Germline assignment: CDR1 LNHNV and CDR2 YYDKDF (reference sequence). The CDR3, as DNA: TGTGCCACCAGCAGAGCCCTGGACAGCCTTTCCTATGGCTACACCTTC. Translating it yields CATSRALDSLSYGYTF.

The CDR3 loop reads CASSLLAVADTQYF. For the CDR3, the DNA is TGTGCCAGCAGCCTACTAGCGGTGGCAGATACGCAGTATTTT. The chain couples TRBV5-5 to TRBJ2-3, with 8 bases matching TRBD2. The junction had 5 bases not matched to a gene; V was cut back by 4 bases and J by 4 bases. CDR1 is SGHKS and CDR2 is YYEKEE in the germline V gene (reference sequence). CDR3 length: 14 amino acids.

The chain joins TRBV9 to TRBJ1-2; TRBD1 is a possible D gene (6 bases). Germline values: CDR1 SGDLS, CDR2 YYNGEE. V was pared by 3 bases and J by 2 bases, with 14 bases between. The CDR3 contains 15 residues. Written as DNA, the CDR3 is TGTGCCAGCAGCGCCCTCACAGGGTCAAACTATGGCTACACCTTC. Its protein product is CASSALTGSNYGYTF.

The chain uses TRBV6-5 and TRBJ1-2; perhaps TRBD1 as D (5 bases). CDR3 length: 13 amino acids. Trimming shortened V by 10 bases and J by 2 bases, and 14 bases separated the two germline ends. Germline V gives CDR1 MNHEY, CDR2 SVGAGI. The CDR3 coding sequence is TGTGCCACCGGGGGTCCCTGGAACTATGGCTACACCTTC. It specifies CATGGPWNYGYTF.

The V and J genes are TRBV18 and TRBJ2-5; 9 positions match TRBD1. This CDR3 is built from 15 residues. The trim removed 3 bases at V and 4 bases at J, leaving 6 bases unmatched. Germline V gene data show CDR1 as KGHSH and CDR2 as LQKENI. The CDR3: CASSPDRGFRETQYF. The CDR3, as DNA: TGTGCCAGCTCACCTGACAGGGGGTTTCGAGAGACCCAGTACTTC. Based on the CDR3 plus reference TRBV18 and TRBJ2-5, the full variable domain is NAGVMQNPRHLVRRRGQEARLRCSPMKGHSHVYWYRQLPEEGLKFMVYLQKENIIDESGMPKERFSAEFPKEGPSILRIQQVVRGDSAAYFCASSPDRGFRETQYFGPGTRLLVL.

The chain links TRBV5-1 to TRBJ1-2; TRBD1 matches at 12 bases. V dropped 5 bases and J dropped 0; count of bases not matched to a gene: 5. Germline V gene sequence: CDR1 SGHRS, CDR2 YFSETQ. The length of the CDR3 is 16 residues. The CDR3 loop reads CASRLGQGAANYGYTF. The DNA for the CDR3 is TGCGCCAGCAGGCTGGGACAGGGGGCCGCTAACTATGGCTACACCTTC.

This chain uses TRBV7-9 with TRBJ1-2; D is unclear. This CDR3 has 14 amino acids. The germline V gene encodes CDR1 SEHNR and CDR2 FQNEAQ (reference sequence). Trimming left V 5 bases short and J 5 bases short, with 15 bases between. The CDR3 DNA is TGTGCCAGCAGCCCCGCCGAGGGTTGGTATGGCTACACCTTC. This gives the protein CASSPAEGWYGYTF.

V usage is TRBV2 and J usage is TRBJ1-3; D not certain. The length of the CDR3 is 16 residues. Germline V gene data show CDR1 as SNHLY and CDR2 as FYNNEI. V gave up 5 bases and J gave up 0 bases, with 14 bases separating them. In DNA form, the CDR3 reads TGTGCCAGCAGTTCTGGAGGGAGGTTCTCTGGAAACACCATATATTTT. Amino acids: CASSSGGRFSGNTIYF.

This clone came up a few times. The genes are TRBV7-9 and TRBJ2-1, with 12 bases matching TRBD2. Germline V gives CDR1 SEHNR, CDR2 FQNEAQ (reference sequence). V dropped 3 bases and J dropped 6; count of bases not matched to a gene: 3. CDR3 length equals 15 residues. This CDR3 is CASSLTSGSANEQFF. CDR3 coding DNA: TGTGCCAGCAGCTTGACTAGCGGGAGTGCCAATGAGCAGTTCTTC.

The V and J genes are TRBV6-2 or TRBV6-3 and TRBJ1-5; the D gene is possibly TRBD1 (6 bases). The CDR3 runs to 14 residues. Looked up from germline, CDR1 is MNHEY and CDR2 is SVGEGT. V lost 4 bases and J 5 bases, leaving 12 bases between the germline ends. The CDR3 is CASSFRDIDQPQHF. CDR3 in DNA: TGTGCCAGCAGTTTCCGGGACATCGATCAGCCCCAGCATTTT.